This T cell receptor beta chain stems from a study of T-cell memory formation after mild COVID-19. As for the study in general: In these data, TCR clusters were largely donor specific. Study-level points and caveats: Contracting clones, day 15 to 85, had balanced CD4/CD8, and later expanders favored CD4+. Whether second-wave clones peaking at day 37 were SARS-CoV-2 specific went unconfirmed.

Comment on this clonotype: The antigen is not known.

This CDR3 has 12 residues. V shed 7 bases and J shed 3 bases, with 9 bases lying between them. CDR1 MDHEN and CDR2 SYDVKM come from the germline V gene. TCRdb fed the 5' RACE reads into MiXCR, producing one record per CDR3 protein. Altogether approximately 260,000 distinct CDR3 sequences are present, 15% to 20% being singletons, with the ten largest covering under 30%. This receptor was identified in a man younger than 35 who had mild COVID-19 (a few samples of this study predate the infection). Cell type and time point are not known. The chain couples TRBV28 to TRBJ1-1; maybe TRBD1 (5 bases). Specimen: PBMCs or a T cell subset sorted from them (not recorded which). CDR3 DNA: TGTGCCAGCACGGGGACCTACACTGAAGCTTTCTTT. This encodes CASTGTYTEAFF.